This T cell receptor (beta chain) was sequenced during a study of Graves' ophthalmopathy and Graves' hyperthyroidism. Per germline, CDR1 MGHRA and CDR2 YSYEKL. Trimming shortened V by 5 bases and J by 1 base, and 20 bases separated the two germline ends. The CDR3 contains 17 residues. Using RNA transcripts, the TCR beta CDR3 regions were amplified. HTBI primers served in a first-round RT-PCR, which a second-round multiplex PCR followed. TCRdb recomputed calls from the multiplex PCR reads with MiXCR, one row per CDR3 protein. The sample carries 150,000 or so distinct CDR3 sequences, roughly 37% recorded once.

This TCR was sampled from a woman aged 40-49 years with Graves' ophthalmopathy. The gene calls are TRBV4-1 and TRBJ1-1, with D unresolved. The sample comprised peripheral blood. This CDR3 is CASSLDGPNWRNTEAFF. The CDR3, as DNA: TGCGCCAGCAGCTTGGATGGACCGAATTGGAGGAACACTGAAGCTTTCTTT.